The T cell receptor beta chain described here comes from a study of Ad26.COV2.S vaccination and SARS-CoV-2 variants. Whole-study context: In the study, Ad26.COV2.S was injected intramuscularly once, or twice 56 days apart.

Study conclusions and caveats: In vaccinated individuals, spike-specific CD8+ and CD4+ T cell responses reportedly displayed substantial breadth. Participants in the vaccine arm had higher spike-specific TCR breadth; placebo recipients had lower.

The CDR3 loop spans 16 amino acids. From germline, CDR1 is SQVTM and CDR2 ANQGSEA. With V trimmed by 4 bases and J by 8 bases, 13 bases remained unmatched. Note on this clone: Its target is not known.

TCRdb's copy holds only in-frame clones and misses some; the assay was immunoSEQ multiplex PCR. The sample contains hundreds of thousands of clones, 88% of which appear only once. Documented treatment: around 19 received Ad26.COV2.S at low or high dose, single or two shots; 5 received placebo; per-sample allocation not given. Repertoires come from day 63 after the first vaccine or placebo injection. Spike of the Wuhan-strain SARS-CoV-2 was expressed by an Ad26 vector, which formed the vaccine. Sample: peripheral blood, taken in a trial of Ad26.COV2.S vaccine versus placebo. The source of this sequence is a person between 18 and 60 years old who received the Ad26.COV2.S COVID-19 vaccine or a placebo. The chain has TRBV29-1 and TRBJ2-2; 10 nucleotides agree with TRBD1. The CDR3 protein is CSVGWGQGINSGELFF. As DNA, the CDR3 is TGCAGCGTTGGGTGGGGACAGGGGATTAATTCGGGGGAGCTGTTTTTT.